The clone carrying this T cell receptor (beta chain) was recorded many times. Its antigen is not known. This entry is derived from a study of T-cell reconstitution after alpha-beta-depleted transplantation in children. Study results and limitations: Alpha-beta T cells present about two months after transplant were reported to originate from several hundred expanded graft clones.

The trim removed 8 bases at V and 7 bases at J, leaving 3 bases unmatched. The CDR3 length is 12 residues. Germline V gives CDR1 SNHLY, CDR2 FYNNEI. TCRbeta library preparation incorporated unique molecular identifiers. TCRdb recomputed calls from the PCR reads with MiXCR, one row per CDR3 protein. The data show 200,000 to 250,000 distinct CDR3 sequences, roughly 10% seen once. The clonotype was recovered from a child younger than two with acute myeloid leukemia, due to receive a stem cell transplant. The specimen comprised PBMCs, sampled before TCRalphabeta/CD19-depleted stem cell transplant. The rearrangement uses TRBV2 and TRBJ2-2, with 8 bases matching TRBD1. The CDR3 bases are TGTGCCAGCCAGGGGGCGATCGGGGAGCTGTTTTTT. Its protein is CASQGAIGELFF.